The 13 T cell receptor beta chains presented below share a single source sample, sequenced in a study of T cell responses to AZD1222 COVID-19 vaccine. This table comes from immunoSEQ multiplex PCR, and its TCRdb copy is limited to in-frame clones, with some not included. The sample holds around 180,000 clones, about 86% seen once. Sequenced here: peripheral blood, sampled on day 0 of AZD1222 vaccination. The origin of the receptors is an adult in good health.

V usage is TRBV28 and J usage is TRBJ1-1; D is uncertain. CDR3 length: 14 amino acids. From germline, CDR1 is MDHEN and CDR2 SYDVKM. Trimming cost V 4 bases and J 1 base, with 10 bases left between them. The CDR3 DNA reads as TGTGCCAGCAGTTCGCCAGGACGGAACACTGAAGCTTTCTTT. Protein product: CASSSPGRNTEAFF.

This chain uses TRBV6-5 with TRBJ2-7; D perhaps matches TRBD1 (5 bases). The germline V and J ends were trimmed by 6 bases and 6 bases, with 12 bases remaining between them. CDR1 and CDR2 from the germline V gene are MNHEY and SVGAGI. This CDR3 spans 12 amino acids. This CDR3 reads CASRSTDLEQYF. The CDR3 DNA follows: TGTGCCAGCAGGTCGACAGATCTCGAGCAGTACTTC.

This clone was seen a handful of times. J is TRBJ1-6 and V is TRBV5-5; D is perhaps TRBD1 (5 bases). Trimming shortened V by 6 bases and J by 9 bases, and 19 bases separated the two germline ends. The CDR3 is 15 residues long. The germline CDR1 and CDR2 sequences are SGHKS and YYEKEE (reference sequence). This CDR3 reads CASTSEIVGGSPLHF. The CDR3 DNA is TGTGCCAGCACCTCTGAAATTGTTGGGGGTTCACCCCTCCACTTT.

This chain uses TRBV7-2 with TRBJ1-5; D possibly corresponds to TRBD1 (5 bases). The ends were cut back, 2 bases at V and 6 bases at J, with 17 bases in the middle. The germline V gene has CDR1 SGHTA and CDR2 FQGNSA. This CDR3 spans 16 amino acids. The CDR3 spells CASSLKGGGGGQPQHF. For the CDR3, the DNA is TGTGCCAGCAGCTTAAAGGGCGGCGGGGGAGGTCAGCCCCAGCATTTT.

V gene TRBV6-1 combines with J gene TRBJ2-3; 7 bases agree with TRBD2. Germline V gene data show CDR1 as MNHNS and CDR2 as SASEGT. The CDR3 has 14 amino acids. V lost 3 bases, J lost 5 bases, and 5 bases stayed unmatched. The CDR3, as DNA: TGTGCCAGCAGTGATCTGGGGGGGGGAGATACGCAGTATTTT. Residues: CASSDLGGGDTQYF.

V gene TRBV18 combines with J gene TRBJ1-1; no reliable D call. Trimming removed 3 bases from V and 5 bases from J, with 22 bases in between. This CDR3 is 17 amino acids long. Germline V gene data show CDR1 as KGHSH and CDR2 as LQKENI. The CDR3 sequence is CASSPRETRALGTEAFF. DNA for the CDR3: TGTGCCAGCTCACCGAGGGAGACGAGGGCCCTCGGGACTGAAGCTTTCTTT.

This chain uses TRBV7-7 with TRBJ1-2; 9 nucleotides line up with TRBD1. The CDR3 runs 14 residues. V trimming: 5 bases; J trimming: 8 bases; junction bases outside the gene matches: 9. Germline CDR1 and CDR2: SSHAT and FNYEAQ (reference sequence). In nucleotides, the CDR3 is TGTGCCAGCAGCCCTGCGGACAGGGGTGTGGGCTACACCTTC. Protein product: CASSPADRGVGYTF.

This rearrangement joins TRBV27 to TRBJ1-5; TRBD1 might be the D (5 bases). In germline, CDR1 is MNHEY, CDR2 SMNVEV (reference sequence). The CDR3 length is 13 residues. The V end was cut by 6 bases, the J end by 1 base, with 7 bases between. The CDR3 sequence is CASRRDSNQPQHF. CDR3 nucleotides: TGTGCCAGCAGACGGGACAGCAATCAGCCCCAGCATTTT.

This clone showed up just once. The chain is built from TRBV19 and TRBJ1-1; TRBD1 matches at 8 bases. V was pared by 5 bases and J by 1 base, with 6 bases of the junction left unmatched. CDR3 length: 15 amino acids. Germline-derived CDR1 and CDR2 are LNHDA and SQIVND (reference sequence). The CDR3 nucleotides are TGTGCCAGTAGTCGGACAGGGAAGCGGAACACTGAAGCTTTCTTT. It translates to CASSRTGKRNTEAFF.

The DNA of the CDR3 is TGTGCCACCAGTCCCGGACTAGAGGGAAGGGGTGGCACAGATACGCAGTATTTT. This gives the protein CATSPGLEGRGGTDTQYF. The rearrangement links TRBV24-1 to TRBJ2-3; 7 nucleotides align to TRBD2. The ends lost 6 bases at V and 1 base at J; junction bases unmatched: 15. The CDR3 totals 18 residues. Germline CDR1 KGHDR, CDR2 SFDVKD.

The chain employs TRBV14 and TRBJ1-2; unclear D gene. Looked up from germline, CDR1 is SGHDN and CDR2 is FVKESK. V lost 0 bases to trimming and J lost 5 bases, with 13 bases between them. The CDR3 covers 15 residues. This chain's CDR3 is CASSQDGRSSYGYTF. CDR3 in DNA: TGTGCCAGCAGCCAAGATGGAAGATCAAGTTATGGCTACACCTTC. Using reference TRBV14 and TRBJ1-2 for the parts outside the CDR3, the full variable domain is EAGVTQFPSHSVIEKGQTVTLRCDPISGHDNLYWYRRVMGKEIKFLLHFVKESKQDESGMPNNRFLAERTGGTYSTLKVQPAELEDSGVYFCASSQDGRSSYGYTFGSGTRLTVV.

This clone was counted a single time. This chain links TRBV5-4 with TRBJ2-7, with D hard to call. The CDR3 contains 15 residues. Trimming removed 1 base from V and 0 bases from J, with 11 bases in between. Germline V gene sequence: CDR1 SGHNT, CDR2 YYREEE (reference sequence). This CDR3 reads CASSLIGASSYEQYF. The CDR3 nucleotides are TGTGCCAGCAGCTTGATTGGTGCGAGCTCCTACGAGCAGTACTTC.

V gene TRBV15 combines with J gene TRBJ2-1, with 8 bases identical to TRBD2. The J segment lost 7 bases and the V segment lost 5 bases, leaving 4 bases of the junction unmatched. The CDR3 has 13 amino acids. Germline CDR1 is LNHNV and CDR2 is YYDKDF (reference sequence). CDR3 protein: CATSSRGANEQFF. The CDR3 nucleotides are TGTGCCACCAGCTCGCGGGGGGCGAATGAGCAGTTCTTC.